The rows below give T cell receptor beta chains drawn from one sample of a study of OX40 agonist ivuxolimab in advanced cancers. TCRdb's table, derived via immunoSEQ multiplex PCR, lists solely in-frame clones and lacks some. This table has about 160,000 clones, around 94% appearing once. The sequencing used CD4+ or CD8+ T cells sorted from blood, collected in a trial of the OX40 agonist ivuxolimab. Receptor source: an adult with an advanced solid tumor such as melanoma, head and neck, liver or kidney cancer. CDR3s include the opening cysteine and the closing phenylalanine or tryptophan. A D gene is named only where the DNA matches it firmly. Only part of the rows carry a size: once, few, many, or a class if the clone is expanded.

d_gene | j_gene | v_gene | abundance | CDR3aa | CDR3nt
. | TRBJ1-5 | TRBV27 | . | CASSSLGGNQPQHF | TGTGCCAGCAGTTCCTTGGGGGGCAATCAGCCCCAGCATTTT
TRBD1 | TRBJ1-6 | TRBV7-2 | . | CASSLTTGGSNSPLHF | TGTGCCAGCAGCTTAACGACAGGGGGTTCCAATTCACCCCTCCACTTT
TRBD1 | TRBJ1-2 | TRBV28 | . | CASRGGQGGGYTF | TGTGCCAGCAGGGGGGGACAGGGTGGTGGCTACACCTTC
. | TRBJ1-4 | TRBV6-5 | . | CASKGEVGEKLFF | TGTGCCAGTAAGGGCGAGGTTGGTGAAAAACTGTTTTTT
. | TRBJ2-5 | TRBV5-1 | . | CASSTLAQETQYF | TGCGCCAGCAGTACCCTAGCGCAAGAGACCCAGTACTTC
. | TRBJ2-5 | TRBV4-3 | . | CASSQAPGILGTQYF | TGCGCCAGCAGCCAGGCACCGGGCATTTTAGGGACCCAGTACTTC
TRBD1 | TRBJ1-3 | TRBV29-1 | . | CSVADRVGNTIYF | TGCAGCGTCGCGGACAGGGTTGGAAACACCATATATTTT
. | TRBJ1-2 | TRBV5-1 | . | CASSLIRGGGYTF | TGCGCCAGCAGCTTAATTAGGGGGGGCGGCTACACCTTC
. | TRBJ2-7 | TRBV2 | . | CASSPYREEQYF | TGTGCCAGCAGTCCCTATCGCGAAGAGCAGTACTTC
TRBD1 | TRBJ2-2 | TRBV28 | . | CASTKRETGGTGELFF | TGTGCCAGCACCAAAAGAGAGACAGGGGGCACCGGGGAGCTGTTTTTT
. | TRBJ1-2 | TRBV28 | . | CASSPLDRKANYGYTF | TGTGCCAGCAGCCCCCTCGACAGAAAAGCTAACTATGGCTACACCTTC
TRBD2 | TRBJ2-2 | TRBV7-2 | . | CASSLASGGVNTGELFF | TGTGCCAGCAGCTTGGCTAGCGGGGGAGTGAACACCGGGGAGCTGTTTTTT
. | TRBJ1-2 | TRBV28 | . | CASRPVGAGYTF | TGTGCCAGCAGGCCAGTCGGCGCGGGCTACACCTTC
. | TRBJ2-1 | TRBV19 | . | CASSISSGNYNEQFF | TGTGCCAGTAGTATCTCCTCCGGGAACTACAATGAGCAGTTCTTC
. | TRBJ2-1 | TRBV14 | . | CASSQIADTYNEQFF | TGTGCCAGCAGCCAAATCGCGGATACCTACAATGAGCAGTTCTTC
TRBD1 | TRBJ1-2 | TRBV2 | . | CASTRTGTGENGYTF | TGTGCCAGCACCCGTACCGGGACAGGGGAGAATGGCTACACCTTC
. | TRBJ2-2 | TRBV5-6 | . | CASRLLWGGANTGELFF | TGTGCCAGCAGGTTGTTGTGGGGTGGGGCGAACACCGGGGAGCTGTTTTTT
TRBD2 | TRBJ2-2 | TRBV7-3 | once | CASSLGSGSVGTGELFF | TGTGCCAGCAGCTTAGGTAGCGGGAGTGTCGGCACCGGGGAGCTGTTTTTT
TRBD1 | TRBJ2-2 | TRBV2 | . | CASSEEDRGPFTGELFF | TGTGCCAGCAGTGAAGAGGACAGGGGACCTTTCACCGGGGAGCTGTTTTTT
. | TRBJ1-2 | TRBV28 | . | CASSPSSQYGYTF | TGTGCCAGCAGTCCTTCATCCCAGTATGGCTACACCTTC
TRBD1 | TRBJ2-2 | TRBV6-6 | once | CASSKGQGKRNGELFF | TGTGCCAGCAGTAAAGGACAGGGGAAAAGAAACGGGGAGCTGTTTTTT
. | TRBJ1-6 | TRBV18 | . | CASSRVDSPLHF | TGTGCCAGCTCACGGGTAGATTCACCCCTCCACTTT
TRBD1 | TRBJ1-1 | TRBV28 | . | CASAGRLRLLAGGGYKAQRAFF | TGTGCCAGCGCCGGACGGCTAAGGCTCTTGGCAGGGGGGGGATATAAAGCCCAAAGAGCTTTCTTT
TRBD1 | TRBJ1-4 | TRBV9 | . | CASSAHGTGGEKLFF | TGTGCCAGCAGCGCCCACGGGACAGGCGGTGAAAAACTGTTTTTT
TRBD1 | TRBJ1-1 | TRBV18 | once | CASSPSGGNTEAFF | TGTGCCAGCTCACCATCAGGGGGGAACACTGAAGCTTTCTTT
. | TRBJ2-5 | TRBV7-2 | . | CASSPAGETQYF | TGTGCCAGCAGCCCAGCGGGAGAGACCCAGTACTTC
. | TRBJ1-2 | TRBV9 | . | CASSVEGGGNYGYTF | TGTGCCAGCAGCGTAGAAGGCGGCGGAAACTATGGCTACACCTTC
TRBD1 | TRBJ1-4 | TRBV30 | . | CAARGISTNEKLFF | TGTGCCGCCAGGGGGATTTCAACTAATGAAAAACTGTTTTTT
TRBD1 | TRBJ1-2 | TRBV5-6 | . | CASSQPGTGRDGYTF | TGTGCCAGCAGCCAGCCCGGGACAGGGAGGGATGGCTACACCTTC
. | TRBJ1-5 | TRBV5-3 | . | CARSLDRANQPQHF | TGTGCCAGAAGCTTAGACCGGGCGAATCAGCCCCAGCATTTT
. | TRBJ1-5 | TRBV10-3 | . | CATRGSNQPQHF | TGTGCCACCCGGGGTTCCAATCAGCCCCAGCATTTT
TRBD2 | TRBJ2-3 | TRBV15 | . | CATSRDRLAGRADTQYF | TGTGCCACCAGCAGAGATCGACTAGCGGGTAGGGCAGATACGCAGTATTTT
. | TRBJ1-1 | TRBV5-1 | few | CASSSTLDEAFF | TGCGCCAGCAGCTCAACTTTAGACGAAGCTTTCTTT
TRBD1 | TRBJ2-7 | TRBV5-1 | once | CASSLTGGRSEQYF | TGCGCCAGCAGCTTAACAGGGGGACGAAGCGAGCAGTACTTC
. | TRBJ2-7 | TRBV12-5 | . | CASGWELGKQYF | TGTGCTAGTGGGTGGGAGCTCGGGAAGCAGTACTTC
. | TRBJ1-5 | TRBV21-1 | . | CASSYLTGTGGKKGQPQHF | TGTGCCAGCAGCTATCTTACCGGGACAGGGGGCAAAAAGGGTCAGCCCCAGCATTTT
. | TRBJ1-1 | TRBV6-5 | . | CASSYSWNTEAFF | TGTGCCAGCAGTTACTCCTGGAACACTGAAGCTTTCTTT
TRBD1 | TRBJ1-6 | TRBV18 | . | CASSQDRVSPLHF | TGTGCCAGCTCCCAAGACAGGGTCTCACCCCTCCACTTT
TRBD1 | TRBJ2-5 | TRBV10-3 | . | CAISGYSGTGRGETQYF | TGTGCCATCAGTGGGTATTCCGGGACAGGGAGGGGAGAGACCCAGTACTTC
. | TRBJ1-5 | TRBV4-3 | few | CASSPGTAVGPQHF | TGCGCCAGCAGCCCAGGGACGGCCGTTGGTCCCCAGCATTTT
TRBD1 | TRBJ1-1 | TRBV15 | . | CATSRDRGRNTEAFF | TGTGCCACCAGCAGAGACAGGGGGAGGAACACTGAAGCTTTCTTT
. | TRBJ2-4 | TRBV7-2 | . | CASGVGHHLAIQYF | TGTGCCAGCGGGGTGGGTCATCACCTGGCCATTCAGTACTTC